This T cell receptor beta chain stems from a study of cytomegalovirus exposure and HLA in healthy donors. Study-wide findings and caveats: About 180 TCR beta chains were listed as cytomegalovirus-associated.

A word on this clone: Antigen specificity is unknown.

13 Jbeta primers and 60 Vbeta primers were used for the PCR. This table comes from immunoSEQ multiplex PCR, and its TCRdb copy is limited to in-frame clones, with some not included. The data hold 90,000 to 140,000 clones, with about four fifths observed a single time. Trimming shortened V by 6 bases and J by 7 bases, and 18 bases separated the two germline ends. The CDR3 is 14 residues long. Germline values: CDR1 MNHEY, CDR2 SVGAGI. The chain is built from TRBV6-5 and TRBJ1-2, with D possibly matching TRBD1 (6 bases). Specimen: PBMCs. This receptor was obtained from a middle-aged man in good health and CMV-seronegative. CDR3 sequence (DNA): TGTGCCAGCAGCCCTTCAACATACAGGGTTGGCTACACCTTC. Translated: CASSPSTYRVGYTF.